Reported below is one T cell receptor beta chain. Its target is unknown. This entry comes from a study of shared clonotypes between healthy human individuals. General study findings and limits: Read depth was anticipated to influence clonotype sharing among donors. The four-donor shared clonotypes exceeded non-shared clonotypes in generation probability, with non-shared ones scoring lower.

Deep-level running was used for the assay. Authors' analysis steps: Filtering of immunoSEQ junctional sequences could not match full-length read filtering. Clones were read by immunoSEQ multiplex PCR, and TCRdb kept only the in-frame ones, dropping some. That table supplies the V and J calls and clone size; D and trimming were determined from the DNA. The sample yields about 2.2 million clones, just over 90% seen once. The CDR3 is made up of 14 amino acids. Germline V gives CDR1 MGHDK, CDR2 SYGVNS. V lost 6 bases to trimming and J lost 2 bases, with 11 bases between them. Naive CD8 populations comprised CD45RO-negative cells positively selected for CCR7, excluding terminally differentiated effector memory CD45RA+ cells.

The sequence derives from a young man in good health. Some clones in this sample may be carry-over from other donors' samples. Sequencing was performed on naive CD8+ T cells from PBMCs. The V gene is TRBV25-1, the J gene TRBJ1-3; D is unclear. DNA for the CDR3: TGTGCCAGCAGCTTCGGACGGACTGGAAACACCATATATTTT. It is translated as CASSFGRTGNTIYF.